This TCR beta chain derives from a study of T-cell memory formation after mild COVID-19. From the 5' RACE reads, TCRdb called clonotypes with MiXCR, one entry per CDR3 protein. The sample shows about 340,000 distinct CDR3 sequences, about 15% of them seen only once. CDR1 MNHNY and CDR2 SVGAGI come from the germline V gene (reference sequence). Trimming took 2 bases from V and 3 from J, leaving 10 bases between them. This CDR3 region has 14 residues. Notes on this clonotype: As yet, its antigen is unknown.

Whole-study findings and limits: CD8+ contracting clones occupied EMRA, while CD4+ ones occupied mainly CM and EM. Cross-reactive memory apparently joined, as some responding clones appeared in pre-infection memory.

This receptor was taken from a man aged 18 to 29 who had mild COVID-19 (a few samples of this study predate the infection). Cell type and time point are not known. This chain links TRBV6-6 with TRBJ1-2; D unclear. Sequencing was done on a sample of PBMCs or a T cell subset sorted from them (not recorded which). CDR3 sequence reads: CASSYKGRDYGYTF. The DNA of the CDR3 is TGTGCCAGCAGTTACAAAGGCCGGGACTATGGCTACACCTTC.